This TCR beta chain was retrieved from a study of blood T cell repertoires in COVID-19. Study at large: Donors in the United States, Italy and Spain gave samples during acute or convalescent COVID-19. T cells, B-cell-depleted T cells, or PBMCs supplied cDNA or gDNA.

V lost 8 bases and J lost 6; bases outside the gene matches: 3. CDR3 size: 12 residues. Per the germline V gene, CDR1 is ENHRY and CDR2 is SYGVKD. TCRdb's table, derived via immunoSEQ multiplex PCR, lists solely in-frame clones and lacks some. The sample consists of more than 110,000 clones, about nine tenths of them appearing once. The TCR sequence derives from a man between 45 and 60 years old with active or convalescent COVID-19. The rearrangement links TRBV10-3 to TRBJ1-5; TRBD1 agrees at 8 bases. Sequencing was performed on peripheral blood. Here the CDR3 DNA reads TGTGCCATCGGAACAGGGGGTCAGCCCCAGCATTTT. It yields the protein CAIGTGGQPQHF.